Each of the 24 T cell receptor beta chains below was sequenced from the same sample in a study of blood T cell repertoires in COVID-19 (dated by TCRdb to 2020 to 2022). Receptors were amplified or captured by the immunoSEQ multiplex PCR assay. This is the immuneACCESS table as TCRdb keeps it, with only in-frame sequences that have V and J called. A part of the clones is gone; compared with another copy, unresolved V genes explain less than half, and the rest is unexplained. This sample lists 60,000 to 85,000 clones; nearly 90% were detected once. Of the sample, 3.4% is held by the ten largest clones. The sequenced sample was peripheral blood. Receptor source: a woman aged 50 to 65 with COVID-19, enrolled during active disease.

CDR3 nucleotides: TGTGCCAGCAGCCCCCTAGTGGAATCCTACAATGAGCAGTTCTTC. Its translation is CASSPLVESYNEQFF. The J gene is TRBJ2-1, the V gene TRBV2; D not certain. The CDR3 length is 15 residues. V lost 6 bases and J 1 base, leaving 13 bases between the germline ends. Per the germline V gene, CDR1 is SNHLY and CDR2 is FYNNEI.

The V and J genes are TRBV28 and TRBJ2-1; D call uncertain. Germline CDR1 MDHEN, CDR2 SYDVKM. V was shortened by 1 base and J by 3 bases, with 7 bases between the two germline ends. The length of the CDR3 is 14 residues. CDR3 protein: CASSLSWLYNEQFF. The CDR3 DNA is TGTGCCAGCAGTTTATCTTGGCTCTACAATGAGCAGTTCTTC.

The chain uses TRBV6-1 and TRBJ2-3; 11 bases are shared with TRBD2. Germline V gene sequence: CDR1 MNHNS, CDR2 SASEGT. The J segment lost 6 bases and the V segment lost 6 bases, leaving 5 bases of the junction unmatched. This CDR3 has 14 residues. The CDR3: CASRTSGSYDTQYF. CDR3 DNA: TGTGCCAGCAGAACTAGCGGGAGTTATGATACGCAGTATTTT.

The chain links TRBV6-1 to TRBJ1-2, with TRBD1 matching 8 bases. Germline CDR1 is MNHNS and CDR2 is SASEGT. CDR3 length equals 16 residues. J gave up 4 bases and V 2 bases, and 9 bases lay outside the gene matches. The CDR3 sequence is CASSERGGQAIYGYTF. CDR3 coding DNA: TGTGCCAGCAGTGAACGTGGGGGACAGGCCATCTATGGCTACACCTTC.

The rearrangement links TRBV15 to TRBJ2-7, with D possibly matching TRBD2 (6 bases). The CDR3 loop spans 15 amino acids. V lost 0 bases, J lost 10 bases, and 19 bases lay in between. From germline, CDR1 is LNHNV and CDR2 YYDKDF (reference sequence). For the CDR3, the DNA is TGTGCCACCAGCAGAGACGGGGACTCCCTAGCGTATCAGTACTTC. Translated: CATSRDGDSLAYQYF.

J is TRBJ1-2 and V is TRBV19, with D possibly being TRBD1 (5 bases). There are 13 residues in the CDR3. V was pared by 7 bases and J by 2 bases, with 11 bases between. Germline V gene lookup returns CDR1 LNHDA and CDR2 SQIVND (reference sequence). CDR3 region: CASTRDRNYGYTF. The CDR3 bases are TGTGCCAGTACCAGAGACAGAAACTATGGCTACACCTTC. Full variable domain (missing parts from reference TRBV19 and TRBJ1-2): DGGITQSPKYLFRKEGQNVTLSCEQNLNHDAMYWYRQDPGQGLRLIYYSQIVNDFQKGDIAEGYSVSREKKESFPLTVTSAQKNPTAFYLCASTRDRNYGYTFGSGTRLTVV.

This chain links TRBV4-1 with TRBJ2-3, with D perhaps TRBD1 (5 bases). Germline V CDR1 and CDR2: MGHRA, YSYEKL. This CDR3 has 15 residues. V lost 4 bases to trimming and J lost 4 bases, with 15 bases between them. CDR3 sequence reads: CASSPQVRGSDTQYF. The CDR3, as DNA: TGCGCCAGCAGCCCCCAGGTTAGGGGCTCAGATACGCAGTATTTT.

The chain combines TRBV5-1 with TRBJ2-5; TRBD2 might be the D (5 bases). The germline CDR1 and CDR2 sequences are SGHRS and YFSETQ. This CDR3 has 15 amino acids. Trimming removed 1 base at V and 6 bases at J, with 16 bases between. The CDR3 spells CASSLRTGIGKTQYF. DNA for the CDR3: TGCGCCAGCAGCTTGCGAACGGGGATCGGGAAGACCCAGTACTTC.

The chain carries TRBV30 and TRBJ1-2, with D tentatively TRBD1 (6 bases). CDR1 is GTSNPN, CDR2 SVGIG, per germline (reference sequence). The CDR3 totals 13 residues. Trimming cost V 2 bases and J 6 bases, with 13 bases left between them. The CDR3, as DNA: TGTGCCTGGAGTCGGCTGGCAGGGGATGGCTACACCTTC. The encoded protein is CAWSRLAGDGYTF.

The V call is TRBV5-6, the J call TRBJ2-5; 8 bases map to TRBD1. The CDR3 sequence is 13 residues long. Germline assignment: CDR1 SGHDT and CDR2 YYEEEE. V lost 4 bases and J lost 1; bases outside the gene matches: 0. CDR3 sequence: CASSGQGQETQYF. The CDR3 DNA is TGTGCCAGCAGCGGACAGGGCCAAGAGACCCAGTACTTC.

The chain employs TRBV5-1 and TRBJ2-6; D is unresolved. The germline CDR1 and CDR2 sequences are SGHRS and YFSETQ. The CDR3 spans 15 residues. V gave up 1 base and J gave up 2 bases, with 7 bases separating them. CDR3 sequence: CASSLSLPGANVLTF. CDR3 DNA: TGCGCCAGCAGCTTGTCCCTCCCTGGGGCCAACGTCCTGACTTTC.

V is TRBV11-2 and J is TRBJ2-7; 7 nucleotides agree with TRBD1. The germline gives CDR1 SGHAT, CDR2 FQNNGV. Unmatched junction bases numbered 6, after V lost 2 bases and J lost 2 bases. The CDR3 has 15 residues. This CDR3 is CASSLRGTGAYEQYF. As DNA, the CDR3 is TGTGCCAGCAGCTTAAGAGGAACAGGGGCCTACGAGCAGTACTTC.

A remark on this clone: Compared with germline, one end of the junction differs, possibly owing to a read error. The chain employs TRBV7-7 and TRBJ2-1; the match to TRBD2 covers 10 bases. This CDR3 contains 17 residues. Germline lookup yields CDR1 SSHAT and CDR2 FNYEAQ (reference sequence). The DNA of the CDR3 is TGTGCTAGCAGCCTCGTCGTTCTGCTAGCGGGAGACAATGAGCAGTTCTTC. The encoded protein is CASSLVVLLAGDNEQFF.

The chain is built from TRBV28 and TRBJ1-1, with D possibly TRBD1 on 6 matching bases. The V end was cut by 6 bases, the J end by 7 bases, with 15 bases between. This CDR3 is 13 amino acids long. Germline CDR1 and CDR2: MDHEN and SYDVKM. The chain's CDR3 is CASRDSYRDEAFF. The CDR3 DNA sequence: TGTGCCAGCAGAGATTCCTACAGGGATGAAGCTTTCTTT.

The chain has TRBV10-3 and TRBJ2-1; 7 bases match TRBD2. Germline assignment: CDR1 ENHRY and CDR2 SYGVKD. This CDR3 is 14 amino acids long. Germline trimming cut 5 bases from V and 4 bases from J; bases unmatched to any gene: 5. The CDR3 here is CAISNLAAYNEQFF. In DNA form, the CDR3 reads TGTGCCATCAGTAACCTAGCGGCTTACAATGAGCAGTTCTTC.

The chain has TRBV13 and TRBJ2-5; 7 bases are a match to TRBD1. Germline trimming cut 3 bases from V and 3 bases from J; bases unmatched to any gene: 7. The CDR3 is 15 amino acids. The germline CDR1 and CDR2 sequences are PRHDT and FYEKMQ (reference sequence). The CDR3 nucleotides are TGTGCCAGCAGCTTGTGGTCTGGGACAGAAGAGACCCAGTACTTC. It is translated as CASSLWSGTEETQYF.

V usage is TRBV4-3 and J usage is TRBJ2-7, with 9 nucleotides matching TRBD2. Trimming cost V 0 bases and J 2 bases; bases outside gene matches: 8. This CDR3 comprises 17 residues. Germline CDR1 reads LGHNA; CDR2 reads YSLEER. The CDR3 here is CASSQEASGVTAYEQYF. The CDR3, as DNA: TGCGCCAGCAGCCAAGAAGCTAGCGGGGTAACTGCCTACGAGCAGTACTTC.

This clone was seen a single time. The chain recombines TRBV6-5 with TRBJ1-1; 7 nucleotides match TRBD1. CDR3 length equals 13 residues. J gave up 1 base and V 5 bases, and 1 base lay outside the gene matches. CDR1 is MNHEY and CDR2 is SVGAGI in the germline V gene. This CDR3 is CASSTGANTEAFF. The CDR3 coding sequence is TGTGCCAGCAGTACAGGGGCGAACACTGAAGCTTTCTTT.

The chain employs TRBV7-9 and TRBJ2-5, with TRBD1 matching 7 bases. Germline CDR1 is SEHNR and CDR2 is FQNEAQ (reference sequence). This CDR3 is built from 15 residues. V lost 1 base and J lost 5; bases outside the gene matches: 7. CDR3 sequence reads: CASSLDLGRGETQYF. The DNA for the CDR3 is TGTGCCAGCAGCTTAGACCTGGGCAGGGGGGAGACCCAGTACTTC. Full variable domain (remainder filled in from reference TRBV7-9 and TRBJ2-5): DTGVSQNPRHKITKRGQNVTFRCDPISEHNRLYWYRQTLGQGPEFLTYFQNEAQLEKSRLLSDRFSAERPKGSFSTLEIQRTEQGDSAMYLCASSLDLGRGETQYFGPGTRLLVL.

The rearrangement joins TRBV7-2 to TRBJ2-7; D is unclear. Trimming shortened V by 4 bases and J by 5 bases, and 6 bases separated the two germline ends. CDR1 is SGHTA and CDR2 is FQGNSA in the germline V gene. The CDR3 is 11 residues long. The CDR3 loop is CASSSYHEQYF. In DNA, the CDR3 is TGTGCCAGCAGCTCCTACCACGAGCAGTACTTC. The whole variable domain, filled in from reference TRBV7-2 and TRBJ2-7, reads GAGVSQSPSNKVTEKGKDVELRCDPISGHTALYWYRQSLGQGLEFLIYFQGNSAPDKSGLPSDRFSAERTGGSVSTLTIQRTQQEDSAVYLCASSSYHEQYFGPGTRLTVT.

This chain joins TRBV19 and TRBJ2-3; 11 bases align to TRBD2. J was trimmed by 3 bases and V by 1 base; bases with no gene match: 3. The CDR3 is 16 residues long. CDR1 and CDR2 (germline): LNHDA, SQIVND (reference sequence). CDR3 nucleotides: TGTGCCAGTAGTATAGGTCGACTAGCGGGAACAGATACGCAGTATTTT. The encoded protein is CASSIGRLAGTDTQYF.

The chain carries TRBV5-1 and TRBJ2-5; D perhaps matches TRBD2 (5 bases). There are 16 residues in the CDR3. Germline lookup yields CDR1 SGHRS and CDR2 YFSETQ. V was pared by 2 bases and J by 7 bases, with 21 bases between. In nucleotides, the CDR3 is TGCGCCAGCAGCTTCCCAGTTGGAGTTCTTGGAGGGACCCAGTACTTC. This translates into CASSFPVGVLGGTQYF.

The genes are TRBV5-1 and TRBJ1-1; D might be TRBD1 (5 bases). Germline assignment: CDR1 SGHRS and CDR2 YFSETQ. The CDR3 sequence is 15 residues long. Trimming cost V 3 bases and J 5 bases, with 17 bases left between them. CDR3 DNA: TGCGCCAGCAGCTCCCTAGACGCGGGGGTAACTGAAGCTTTCTTT. This sequence encodes CASSSLDAGVTEAFF.

This clone has just one count. The chain carries TRBV2 and TRBJ2-3; tentative D call: TRBD1 (5 bases). CDR1 is SNHLY, CDR2 FYNNEI, per germline. Between the trimmed V and J ends, which lost 5 bases and 2 bases, there was a span of 14 bases. The CDR3 consists of 15 residues. The CDR3 nucleotides read TGTGCCAGCAGTTCACAGGTTGGGGACACAGATACGCAGTATTTT. This gives the protein CASSSQVGDTDTQYF.